This T cell receptor beta chain was recorded in a study of OX40 agonist ivuxolimab in advanced cancers. Study-wide background: The eligibility criteria allowed prior anti-PD-1, anti-PD-L1 or anti-CTLA-4 therapy, and approximately 38% had some.

CDR1 SNHLY and CDR2 FYNNEI come from the germline V gene. V shed 4 bases and J 2 bases; nucleotides not matched to a gene: 5. The CDR3 is 15 amino acids. About this clone: The antigen is undetermined.

Findings of the study overall: Nonresponders, in some cases, also had low normalized T-cell clonal expansion.

No patient had autoimmune disease or received systemic immunosuppression. Using immunoSEQ multiplex PCR, the repertoire was profiled, and TCRdb retains in-frame clones only, with some absent. The sample records tens of thousands of clones, 80% to 95% being singletons. This TCR was recovered from an adult with an advanced solid tumor such as melanoma, head and neck, liver or kidney cancer. V and J are TRBV2 and TRBJ2-7; 10 bases match TRBD2. The source was CD4+ or CD8+ T cells sorted from blood, collected in a trial of the OX40 agonist ivuxolimab. The CDR3 DNA reads TGTGCCAGCAGTGTTCATACTAGCGGGACCTACGAGCAGTACTTC. It encodes CASSVHTSGTYEQYF.